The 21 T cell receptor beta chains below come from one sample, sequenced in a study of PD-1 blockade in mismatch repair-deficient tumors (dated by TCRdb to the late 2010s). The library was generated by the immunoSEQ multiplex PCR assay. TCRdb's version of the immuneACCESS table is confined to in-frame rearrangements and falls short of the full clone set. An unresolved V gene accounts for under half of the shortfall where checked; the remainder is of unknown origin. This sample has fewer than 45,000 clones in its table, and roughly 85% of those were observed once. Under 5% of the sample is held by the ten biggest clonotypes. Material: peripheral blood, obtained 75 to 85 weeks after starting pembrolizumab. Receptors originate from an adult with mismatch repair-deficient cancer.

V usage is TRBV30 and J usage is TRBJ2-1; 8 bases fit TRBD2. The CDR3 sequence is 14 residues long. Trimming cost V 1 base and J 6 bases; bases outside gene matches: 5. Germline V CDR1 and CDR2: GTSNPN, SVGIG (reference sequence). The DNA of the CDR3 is TGTGCCTGGAGTGAAAAGCGGGAGCTCAATGAGCAGTTCTTC. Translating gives CAWSEKRELNEQFF.

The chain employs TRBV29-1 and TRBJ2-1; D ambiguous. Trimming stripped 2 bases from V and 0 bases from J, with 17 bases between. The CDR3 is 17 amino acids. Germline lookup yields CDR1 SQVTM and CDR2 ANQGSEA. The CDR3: CSVEISPPVSSYNEQFF. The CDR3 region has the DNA TGCAGCGTTGAAATCTCCCCCCCGGTGAGCTCCTACAATGAGCAGTTCTTC.

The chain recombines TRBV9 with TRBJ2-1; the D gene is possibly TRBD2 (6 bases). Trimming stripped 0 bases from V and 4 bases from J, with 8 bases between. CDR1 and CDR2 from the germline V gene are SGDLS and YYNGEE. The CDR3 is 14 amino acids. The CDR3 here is CASSVVSGYNEQFF. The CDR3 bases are TGTGCCAGCAGCGTAGTTAGCGGATACAATGAGCAGTTCTTC. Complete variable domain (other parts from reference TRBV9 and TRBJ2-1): DSGVTQTPKHLITATGQRVTLRCSPRSGDLSVYWYQQSLDQGLQFLIQYYNGEERAKGNILERFSAQQFPDLHSELNLSSLELGDSALYFCASSVVSGYNEQFFGPGTRLTVL.

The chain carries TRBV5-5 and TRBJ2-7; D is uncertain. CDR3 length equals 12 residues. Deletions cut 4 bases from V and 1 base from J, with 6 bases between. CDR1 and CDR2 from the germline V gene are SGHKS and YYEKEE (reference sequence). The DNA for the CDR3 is TGTGCCAGCAGCAGTGGGTCCTACGAGCAGTACTTC. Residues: CASSSGSYEQYF.

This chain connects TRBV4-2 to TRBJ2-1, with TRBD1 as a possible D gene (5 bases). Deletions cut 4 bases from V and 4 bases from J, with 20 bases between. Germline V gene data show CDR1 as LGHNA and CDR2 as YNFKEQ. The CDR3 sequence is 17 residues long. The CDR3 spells CASSLYLTGGEYNEQFF. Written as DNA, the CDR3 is TGTGCCAGCAGCCTCTACCTCACAGGTGGAGAGTACAATGAGCAGTTCTTC.

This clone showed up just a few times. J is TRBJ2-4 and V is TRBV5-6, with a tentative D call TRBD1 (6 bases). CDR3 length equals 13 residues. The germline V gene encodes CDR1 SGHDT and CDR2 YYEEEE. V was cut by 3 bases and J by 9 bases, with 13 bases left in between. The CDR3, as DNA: TGTGCCAGCAGCTCAGGGGACGGAGGCATTCAGTACTTC. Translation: CASSSGDGGIQYF.

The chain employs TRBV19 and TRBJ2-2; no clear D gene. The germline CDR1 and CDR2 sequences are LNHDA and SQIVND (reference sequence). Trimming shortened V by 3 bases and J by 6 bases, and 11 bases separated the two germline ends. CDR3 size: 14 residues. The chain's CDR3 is CASSIGPGSGELFF. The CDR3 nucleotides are TGTGCCAGTAGTATCGGGCCGGGCTCCGGGGAGCTGTTTTTT.

The CDR3 reads CASGQGTYQRETQYF. CDR3 in DNA: TGTGCTAGTGGTCAAGGGACTTACCAAAGAGAGACCCAGTACTTC. The J gene is TRBJ2-5, the V gene TRBV12-5, with D possibly matching TRBD2 (6 bases). Germline CDR1 LGHNT, CDR2 FRNRAP. The V end was cut by 5 bases, the J end by 4 bases, with 17 bases between. The CDR3 covers 15 residues.

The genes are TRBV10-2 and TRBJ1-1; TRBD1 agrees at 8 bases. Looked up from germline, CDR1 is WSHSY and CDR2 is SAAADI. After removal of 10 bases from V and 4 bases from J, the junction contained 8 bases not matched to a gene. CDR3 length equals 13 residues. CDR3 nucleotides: TGCGCCACGGCACGACAGGGGCGCACTGAAGCTTTCTTT. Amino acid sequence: CATARQGRTEAFF.

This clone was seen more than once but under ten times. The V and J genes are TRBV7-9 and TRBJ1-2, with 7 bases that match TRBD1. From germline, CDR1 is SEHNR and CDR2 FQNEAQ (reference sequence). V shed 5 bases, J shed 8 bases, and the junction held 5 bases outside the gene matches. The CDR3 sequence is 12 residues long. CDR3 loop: CASSLTGLGYTF. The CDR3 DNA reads TGTGCCAGCAGCCTGACAGGGCTGGGCTACACCTTC.

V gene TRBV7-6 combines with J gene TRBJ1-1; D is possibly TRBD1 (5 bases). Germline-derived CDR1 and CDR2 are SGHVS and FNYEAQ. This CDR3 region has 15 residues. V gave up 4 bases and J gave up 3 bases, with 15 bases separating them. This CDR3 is CASSSYWQGDTEAFF. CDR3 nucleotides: TGTGCCAGCAGCTCATACTGGCAGGGAGACACTGAAGCTTTCTTT.

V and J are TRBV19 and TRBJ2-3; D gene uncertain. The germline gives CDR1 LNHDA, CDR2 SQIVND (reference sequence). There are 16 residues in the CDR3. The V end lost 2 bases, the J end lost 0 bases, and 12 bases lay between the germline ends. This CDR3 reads CASSITPEPSTDTQYF. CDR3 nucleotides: TGTGCCAGTAGTATAACTCCGGAGCCTAGCACAGATACGCAGTATTTT. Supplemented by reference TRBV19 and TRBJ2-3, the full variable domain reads DGGITQSPKYLFRKEGQNVTLSCEQNLNHDAMYWYRQDPGQGLRLIYYSQIVNDFQKGDIAEGYSVSREKKESFPLTVTSAQKNPTAFYLCASSITPEPSTDTQYFGPGTRLTVL.

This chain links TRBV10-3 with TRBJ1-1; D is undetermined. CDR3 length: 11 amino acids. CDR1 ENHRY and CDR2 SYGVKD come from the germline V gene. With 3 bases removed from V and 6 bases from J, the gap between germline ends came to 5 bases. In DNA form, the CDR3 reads TGTGCCATCAGTGATTTATCTGAAGCTTTCTTT. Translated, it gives CAISDLSEAFF.

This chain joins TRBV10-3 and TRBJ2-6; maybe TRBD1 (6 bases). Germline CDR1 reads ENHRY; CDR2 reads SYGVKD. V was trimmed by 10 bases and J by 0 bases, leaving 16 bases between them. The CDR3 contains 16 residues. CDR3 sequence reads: CATQGKRNSGANVLTF. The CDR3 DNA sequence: TGTGCCACACAGGGTAAGAGAAACTCTGGGGCCAACGTCCTGACTTTC.

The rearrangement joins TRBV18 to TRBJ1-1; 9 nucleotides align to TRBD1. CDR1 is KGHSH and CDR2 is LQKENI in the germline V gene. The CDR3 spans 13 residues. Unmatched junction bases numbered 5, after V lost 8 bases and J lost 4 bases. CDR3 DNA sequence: TGTGCCAGCACACAGGGGGCAGGCACTGAAGCTTTCTTT. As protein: CASTQGAGTEAFF. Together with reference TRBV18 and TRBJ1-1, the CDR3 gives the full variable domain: NAGVMQNPRHLVRRRGQEARLRCSPMKGHSHVYWYRQLPEEGLKFMVYLQKENIIDESGMPKERFSAEFPKEGPSILRIQQVVRGDSAAYFCASTQGAGTEAFFGQGTRLTVV.

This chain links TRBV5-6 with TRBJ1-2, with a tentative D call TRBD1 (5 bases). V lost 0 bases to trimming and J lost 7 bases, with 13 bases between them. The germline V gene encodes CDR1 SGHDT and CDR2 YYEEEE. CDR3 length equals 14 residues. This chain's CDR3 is CASSLAPGKTGYTF. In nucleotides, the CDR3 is TGTGCCAGCAGCTTGGCCCCAGGGAAAACTGGCTACACCTTC.

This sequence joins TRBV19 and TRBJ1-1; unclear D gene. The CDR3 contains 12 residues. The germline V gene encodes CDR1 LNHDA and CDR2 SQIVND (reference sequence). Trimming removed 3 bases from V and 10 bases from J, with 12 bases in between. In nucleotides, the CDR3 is TGTGCCAGTAGTATCGGGTCGGGTGGAGCTTTCTTT. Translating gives CASSIGSGGAFF.

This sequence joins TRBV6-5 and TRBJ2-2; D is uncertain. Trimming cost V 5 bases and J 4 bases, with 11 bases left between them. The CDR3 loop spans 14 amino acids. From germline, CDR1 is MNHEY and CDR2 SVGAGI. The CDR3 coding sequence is TGTGCCAGCAGTCCCCAGTTACCCACCGGGGAGCTGTTTTTT. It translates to CASSPQLPTGELFF.

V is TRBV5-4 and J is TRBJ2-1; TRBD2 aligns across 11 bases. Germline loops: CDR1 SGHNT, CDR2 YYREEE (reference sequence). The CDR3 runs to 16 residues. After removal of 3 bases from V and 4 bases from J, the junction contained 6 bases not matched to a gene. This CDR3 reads CASSSLGLAGYNEQFF. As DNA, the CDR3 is TGTGCCAGCAGCTCCCTCGGACTAGCGGGTTACAATGAGCAGTTCTTC. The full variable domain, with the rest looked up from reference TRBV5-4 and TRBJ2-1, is ETGVTQSPTHLIKTRGQQVTLRCSSQSGHNTVSWYQQALGQGPQFIFQYYREEENGRGNFPPRFSGLQFPNYSSELNVNALELDDSALYLCASSSLGLAGYNEQFFGPGTRLTVL.

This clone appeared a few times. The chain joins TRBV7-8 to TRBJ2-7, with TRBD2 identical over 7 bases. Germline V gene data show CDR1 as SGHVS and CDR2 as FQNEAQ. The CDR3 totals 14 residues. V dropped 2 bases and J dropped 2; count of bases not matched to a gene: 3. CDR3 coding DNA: TGTGCCAGCAGCTTAAGCGGGAAGGCCTACGAGCAGTACTTC. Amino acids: CASSLSGKAYEQYF.

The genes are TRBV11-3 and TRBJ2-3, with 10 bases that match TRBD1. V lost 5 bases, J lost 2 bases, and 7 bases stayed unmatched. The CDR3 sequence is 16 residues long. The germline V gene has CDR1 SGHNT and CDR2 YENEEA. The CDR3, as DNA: TGTGCCAGCAGCGTAAGGGACAGGGGTATCACAGATACGCAGTATTTT. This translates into CASSVRDRGITDTQYF.